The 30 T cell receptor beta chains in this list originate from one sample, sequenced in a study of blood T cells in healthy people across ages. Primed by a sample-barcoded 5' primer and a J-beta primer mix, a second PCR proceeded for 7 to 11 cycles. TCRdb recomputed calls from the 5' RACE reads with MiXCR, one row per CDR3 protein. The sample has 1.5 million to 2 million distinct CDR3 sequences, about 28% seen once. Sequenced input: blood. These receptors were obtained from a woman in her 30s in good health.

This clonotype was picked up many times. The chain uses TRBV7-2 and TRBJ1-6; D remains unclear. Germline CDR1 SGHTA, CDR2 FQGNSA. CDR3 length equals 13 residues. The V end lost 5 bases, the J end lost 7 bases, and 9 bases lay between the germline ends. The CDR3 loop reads CASSPRPNSPLHF. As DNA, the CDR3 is TGTGCCAGCAGCCCTCGGCCGAATTCACCCCTCCACTTT.

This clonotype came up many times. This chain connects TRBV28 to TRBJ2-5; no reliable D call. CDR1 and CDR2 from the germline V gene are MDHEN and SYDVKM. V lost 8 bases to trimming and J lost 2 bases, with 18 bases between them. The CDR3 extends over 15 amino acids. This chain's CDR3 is CASQPRRVPQETQYF. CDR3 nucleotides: TGTGCCAGCCAGCCCCGACGAGTCCCTCAAGAGACCCAGTACTTC.

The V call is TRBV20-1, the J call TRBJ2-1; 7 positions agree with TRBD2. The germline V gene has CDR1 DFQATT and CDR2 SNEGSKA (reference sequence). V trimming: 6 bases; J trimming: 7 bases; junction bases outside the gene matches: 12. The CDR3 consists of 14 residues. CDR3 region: CSAEPRTGGNEQFF. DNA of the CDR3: TGCAGTGCGGAGCCTCGGACCGGGGGGAATGAGCAGTTCTTC.

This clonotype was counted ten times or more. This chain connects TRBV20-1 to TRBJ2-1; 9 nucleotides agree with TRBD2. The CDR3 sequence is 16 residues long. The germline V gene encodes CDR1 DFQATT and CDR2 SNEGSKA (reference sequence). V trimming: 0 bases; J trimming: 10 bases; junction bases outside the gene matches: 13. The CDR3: CSAREGRLAGKGEQFF. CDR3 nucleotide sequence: TGCAGTGCTAGAGAAGGGAGGCTAGCGGGAAAGGGAGAGCAGTTCTTC.

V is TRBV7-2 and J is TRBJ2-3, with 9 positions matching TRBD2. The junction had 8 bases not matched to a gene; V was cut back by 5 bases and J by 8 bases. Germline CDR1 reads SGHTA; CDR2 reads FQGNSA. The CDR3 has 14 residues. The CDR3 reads CASSTRTSDSTQYF. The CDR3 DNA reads TGTGCCAGCAGCACACGGACTAGCGATTCTACGCAGTATTTT.

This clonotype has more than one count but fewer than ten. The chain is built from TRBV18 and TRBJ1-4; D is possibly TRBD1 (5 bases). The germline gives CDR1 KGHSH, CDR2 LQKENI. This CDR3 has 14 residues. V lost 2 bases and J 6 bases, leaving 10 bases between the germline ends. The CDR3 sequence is CASSPSAGYEKLFF. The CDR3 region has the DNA TGTGCCAGCTCACCATCTGCAGGGTATGAAAAACTGTTTTTT.

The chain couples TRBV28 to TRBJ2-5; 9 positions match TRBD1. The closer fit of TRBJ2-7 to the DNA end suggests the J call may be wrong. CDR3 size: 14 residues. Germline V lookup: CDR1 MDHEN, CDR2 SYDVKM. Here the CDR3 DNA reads TGTGCCAGCATTACCGGGACAGGGCGGGACGAGCAGTACTTC. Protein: CASITGTGRDEQYF.

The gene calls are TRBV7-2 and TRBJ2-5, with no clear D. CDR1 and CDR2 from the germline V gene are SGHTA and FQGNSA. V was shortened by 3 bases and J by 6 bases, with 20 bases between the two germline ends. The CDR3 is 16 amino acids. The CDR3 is CASSFPLPGRRQTQYF. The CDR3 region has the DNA TGTGCCAGCAGCTTCCCCCTCCCGGGCCGTCGACAGACCCAGTACTTC.

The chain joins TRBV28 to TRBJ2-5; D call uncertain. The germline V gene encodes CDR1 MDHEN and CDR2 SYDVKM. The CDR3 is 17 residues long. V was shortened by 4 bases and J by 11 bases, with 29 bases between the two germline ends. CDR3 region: CASSWTTQRSDPDEQYF. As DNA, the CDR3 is TGTGCCAGCAGTTGGACCACGCAGAGGTCCGATCCCGATGAGCAGTACTTC.

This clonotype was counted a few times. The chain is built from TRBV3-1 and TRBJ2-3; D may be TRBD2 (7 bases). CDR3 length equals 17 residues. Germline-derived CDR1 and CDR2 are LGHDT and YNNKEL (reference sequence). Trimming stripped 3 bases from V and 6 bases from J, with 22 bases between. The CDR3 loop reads CASSHYLSSGGFDTQYF. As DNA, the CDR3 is TGTGCCAGCAGCCATTACCTCTCGTCGGGGGGCTTTGATACGCAGTATTTT.

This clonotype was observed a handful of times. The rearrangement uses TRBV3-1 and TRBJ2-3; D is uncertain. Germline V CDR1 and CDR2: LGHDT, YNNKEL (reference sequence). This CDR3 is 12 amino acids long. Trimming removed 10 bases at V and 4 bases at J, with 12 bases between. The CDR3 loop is CANSQISDTQYF. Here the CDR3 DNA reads TGTGCCAACAGTCAAATCTCAGATACGCAGTATTTT.

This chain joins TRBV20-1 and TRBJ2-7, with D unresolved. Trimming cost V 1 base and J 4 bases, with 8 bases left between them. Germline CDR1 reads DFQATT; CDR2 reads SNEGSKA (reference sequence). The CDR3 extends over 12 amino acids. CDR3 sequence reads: CSARVMRYEQYF. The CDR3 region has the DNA TGCAGTGCTAGAGTTATGCGTTACGAGCAGTACTTC.

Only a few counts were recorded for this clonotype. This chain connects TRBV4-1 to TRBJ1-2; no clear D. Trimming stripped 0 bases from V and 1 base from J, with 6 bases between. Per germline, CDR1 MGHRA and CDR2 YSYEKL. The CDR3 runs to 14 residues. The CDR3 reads CASSQDIGNYGYTF. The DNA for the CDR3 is TGCGCCAGCAGCCAAGATATTGGTAACTATGGCTACACCTTC.

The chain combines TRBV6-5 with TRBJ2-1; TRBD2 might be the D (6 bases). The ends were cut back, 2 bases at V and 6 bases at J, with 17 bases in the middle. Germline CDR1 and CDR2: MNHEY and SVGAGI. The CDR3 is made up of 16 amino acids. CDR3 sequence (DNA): TGTGCCAGCAGTTACGGGGAAGGGACTCAACTCAATGAGCAGTTCTTC. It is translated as CASSYGEGTQLNEQFF.

The CDR3 nucleotides are TGCGCCAGCGCCGGGACAGGAAGAGCGGGAGGTTATGGCTACACCTTC. Translating it yields CASAGTGRAGGYGYTF. The rearrangement uses TRBV5-1 and TRBJ1-2; 8 bases match TRBD1. Trimming at V came to 7 bases and at J to 5 bases, leaving 16 bases not matched to a gene. The CDR3 length is 16 residues. The germline V gene has CDR1 SGHRS and CDR2 YFSETQ.

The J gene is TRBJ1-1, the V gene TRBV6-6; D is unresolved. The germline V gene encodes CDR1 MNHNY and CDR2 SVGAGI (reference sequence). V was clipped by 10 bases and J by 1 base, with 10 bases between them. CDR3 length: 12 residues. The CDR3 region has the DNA TGTGCCACCGCGGGCCCGAACACTGAAGCTTTCTTT. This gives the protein CATAGPNTEAFF.

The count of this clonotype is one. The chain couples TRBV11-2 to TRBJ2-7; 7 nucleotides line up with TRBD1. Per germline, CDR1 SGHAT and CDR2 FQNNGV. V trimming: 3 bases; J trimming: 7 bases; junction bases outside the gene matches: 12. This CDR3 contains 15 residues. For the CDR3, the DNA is TGTGCCAGCAGCTTCCCCCGTGACAGGGCCAAAGAGCAGTACTTC. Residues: CASSFPRDRAKEQYF.

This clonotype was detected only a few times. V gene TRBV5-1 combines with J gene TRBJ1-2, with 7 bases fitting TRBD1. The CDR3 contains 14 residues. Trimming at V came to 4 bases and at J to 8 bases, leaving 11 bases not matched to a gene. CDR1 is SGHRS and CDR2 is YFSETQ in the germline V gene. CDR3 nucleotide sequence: TGCGCCAGCAGCCGGACAGGAACCCAGGGGGGCTACACCTTC. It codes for CASSRTGTQGGYTF.

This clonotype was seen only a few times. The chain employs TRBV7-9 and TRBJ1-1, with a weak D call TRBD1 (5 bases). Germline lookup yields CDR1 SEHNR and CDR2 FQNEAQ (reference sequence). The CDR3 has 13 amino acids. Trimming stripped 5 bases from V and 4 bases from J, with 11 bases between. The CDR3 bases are TGTGCCAGCAGCCGGGGGGAAGGCACTGAAGCTTTCTTT. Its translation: CASSRGEGTEAFF.

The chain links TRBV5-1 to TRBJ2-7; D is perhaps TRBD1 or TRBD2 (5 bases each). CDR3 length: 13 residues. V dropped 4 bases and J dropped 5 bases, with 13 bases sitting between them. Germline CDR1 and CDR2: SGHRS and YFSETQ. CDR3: CASSMGVGNEQYF. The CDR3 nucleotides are TGCGCCAGCAGCATGGGGGTCGGGAACGAGCAGTACTTC.

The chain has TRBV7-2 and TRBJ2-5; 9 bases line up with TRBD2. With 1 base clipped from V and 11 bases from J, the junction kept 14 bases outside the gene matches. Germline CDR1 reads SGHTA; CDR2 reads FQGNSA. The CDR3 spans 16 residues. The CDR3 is CASSLGGLAFNNEQYF. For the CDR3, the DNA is TGTGCCAGCAGCTTAGGTGGACTAGCGTTCAACAATGAGCAGTACTTC.

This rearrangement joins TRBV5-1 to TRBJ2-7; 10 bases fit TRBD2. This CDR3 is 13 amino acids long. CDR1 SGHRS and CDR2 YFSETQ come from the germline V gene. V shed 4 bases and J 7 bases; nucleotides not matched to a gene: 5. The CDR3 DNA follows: TGCGCCAGCAGCCCGTTGGGACTAGCGGAGCAGTACTTC. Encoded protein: CASSPLGLAEQYF.

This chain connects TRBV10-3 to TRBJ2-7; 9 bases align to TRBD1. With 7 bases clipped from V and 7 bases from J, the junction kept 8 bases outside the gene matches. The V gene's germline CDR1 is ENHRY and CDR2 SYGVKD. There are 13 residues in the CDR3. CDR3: CAITSGQGREQYF. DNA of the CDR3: TGTGCCATCACTTCCGGACAGGGGAGAGAGCAGTACTTC.

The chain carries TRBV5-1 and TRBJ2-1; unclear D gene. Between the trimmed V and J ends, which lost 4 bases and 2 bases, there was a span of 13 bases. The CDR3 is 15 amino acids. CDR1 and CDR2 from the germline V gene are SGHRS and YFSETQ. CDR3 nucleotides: TGCGCCAGCAGCCAAACCCCGAGGACCTACAATGAGCAGTTCTTC. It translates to CASSQTPRTYNEQFF.

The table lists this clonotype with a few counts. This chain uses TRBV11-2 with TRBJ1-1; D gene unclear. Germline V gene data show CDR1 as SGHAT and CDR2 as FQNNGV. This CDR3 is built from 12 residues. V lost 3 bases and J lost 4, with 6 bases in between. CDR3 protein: CASSFIGTEAFF. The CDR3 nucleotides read TGTGCCAGCAGCTTCATAGGCACTGAAGCTTTCTTT.

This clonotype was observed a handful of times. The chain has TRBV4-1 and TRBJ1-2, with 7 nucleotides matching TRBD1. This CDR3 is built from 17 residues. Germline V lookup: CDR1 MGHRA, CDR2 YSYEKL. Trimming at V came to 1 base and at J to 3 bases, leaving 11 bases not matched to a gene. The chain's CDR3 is CASSQGPRTGPYYGYTF. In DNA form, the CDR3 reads TGCGCCAGCAGCCAAGGCCCTCGGACAGGACCTTACTATGGCTACACCTTC.

In nucleotides, the CDR3 is TGTGCCAGCTCTTCCGGCAGCCTGCCCCTCCACTTT. It yields the protein CASSSGSLPLHF. V usage is TRBV28 and J usage is TRBJ1-6; D gene unclear. Germline CDR1 MDHEN, CDR2 SYDVKM. Between the trimmed V and J ends, which lost 8 bases and 13 bases, there was a span of 15 bases. This CDR3 is built from 12 residues.

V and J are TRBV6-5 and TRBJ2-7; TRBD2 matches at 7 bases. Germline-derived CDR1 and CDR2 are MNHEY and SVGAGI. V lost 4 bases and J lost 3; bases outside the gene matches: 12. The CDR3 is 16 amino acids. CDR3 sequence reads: CASSWTLATRGYEQYF. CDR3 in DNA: TGTGCCAGCAGTTGGACACTAGCGACTCGAGGCTACGAGCAGTACTTC.

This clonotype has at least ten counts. The CDR3 DNA is TGTGCCAGCAGCTTCGGGACGGGTCCCTCTGGGGCCAACGTCCTGACTTTC. Translated, it gives CASSFGTGPSGANVLTF. J is TRBJ2-6 and V is TRBV7-3; perhaps D is TRBD1 or TRBD2 (5 bases each). Germline CDR1 and CDR2: SGHTA and FQGTGA. The CDR3 loop spans 17 amino acids. Deletions cut 3 bases from V and 0 bases from J, with 12 bases between.

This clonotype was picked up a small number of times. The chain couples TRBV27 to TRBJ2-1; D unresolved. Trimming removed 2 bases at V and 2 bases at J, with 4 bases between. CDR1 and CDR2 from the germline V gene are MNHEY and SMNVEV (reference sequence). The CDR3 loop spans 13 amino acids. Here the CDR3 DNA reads TGTGCCAGCAGTTTAATCCCCTACAATGAGCAGTTCTTC. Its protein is CASSLIPYNEQFF.